The 12 T cell receptor beta chains presented below share a single source sample, sequenced in a study of blood T cell repertoires in COVID-19 (dated by TCRdb to 2018 to 2020). Preparation of the library involved the immunoSEQ multiplex PCR assay. TCRdb limited this immuneACCESS table to in-frame rearrangements with V and J called. A share of clones is missing; checked studies link under half to unresolved V genes, and the rest is unexplained. The sample yields about 75,000 clones; 79% were counted once. The ten top clones hold around 5.8% of the sample. Sequenced material: peripheral blood. These receptors were obtained from a woman aged 80 or over with active or convalescent COVID-19.

This clone was seen only a few times. J is TRBJ1-1 and V is TRBV18; no clear D. CDR1 and CDR2 from the germline V gene are KGHSH and LQKENI. Trimming removed 2 bases from V and 2 bases from J, with 15 bases in between. CDR3 size: 16 residues. CDR3 in DNA: TGTGCCAGCTCACCAGGGTTCGGCCAACTAAACACTGAAGCTTTCTTT. It yields the protein CASSPGFGQLNTEAFF.

The chain couples TRBV7-9 to TRBJ1-1, with 7 bases fitting TRBD1. Germline CDR1 is SEHNR and CDR2 is FQNEAQ (reference sequence). The CDR3 extends over 14 amino acids. Losses at the gene ends were 5 bases for V and 1 base for J; bases not matched to a gene: 4. The CDR3 nucleotides are TGTGCCAGCAGCCCGAGACAGGGGAACACTGAAGCTTTCTTT. Translating gives CASSPRQGNTEAFF.

The chain employs TRBV27 and TRBJ1-2; D not resolved. The CDR3 has 14 residues. Trimming removed 3 bases at V and 5 bases at J, with 13 bases between. The germline V gene encodes CDR1 MNHEY and CDR2 SMNVEV (reference sequence). CDR3 sequence: CASSFRATGYGYTF. CDR3 nucleotide sequence: TGTGCCAGCAGTTTCCGGGCCACGGGGTATGGCTACACCTTC.

This clone was detected once. The rearrangement joins TRBV3-1 (or the pseudogene TRBV3-2) to TRBJ1-1; D ambiguous. Trimming took off 4 bases at V and 2 bases at J, with 14 bases between the two ends. This CDR3 region has 15 residues. Per germline, CDR1 LGHDT and CDR2 YNNKEL (reference sequence). Here the CDR3 reads CASSLRAGVNTEAFF. CDR3 bases: TGTGCCAGCAGCCTCCGCGCTGGTGTCAACACTGAAGCTTTCTTT.

V gene TRBV27 combines with J gene TRBJ2-7, with D perhaps matching TRBD1 (5 bases). The length of the CDR3 is 13 residues. Germline CDR1 MNHEY, CDR2 SMNVEV (reference sequence). V was pared by 3 bases and J by 2 bases, with 8 bases between. As DNA, the CDR3 is TGTGCCAGCAGTTTGATGGGGCCCTACGAGCAGTACTTC. This codes for CASSLMGPYEQYF.

This clone was seen ten or more times. This chain links TRBV15 with TRBJ2-3, with D hard to call. The V end lost 3 bases, the J end lost 5 bases, and 12 bases lay between the germline ends. CDR1 LNHNV and CDR2 YYDKDF come from the germline V gene (reference sequence). There are 14 residues in the CDR3. This chain's CDR3 is CATSSADLGDTQYF. CDR3 nucleotides: TGTGCCACCAGCAGTGCGGATCTCGGAGATACGCAGTATTTT.

The chain employs TRBV10-2 and TRBJ1-2; 9 bases match TRBD1. The V gene's germline CDR1 is WSHSY and CDR2 SAAADI. V lost 7 bases, J lost 2 bases, and 14 bases stayed unmatched. There are 17 residues in the CDR3. The DNA for the CDR3 is TGCGCCAGCAAGAAGGGACAGGGAACCCATCTGAACTATGGCTACACCTTC. Amino acids: CASKKGQGTHLNYGYTF.

The V call is TRBV14, the J call TRBJ1-2; 9 nucleotides agree with TRBD1. The germline gives CDR1 SGHDN, CDR2 FVKESK. This CDR3 is built from 17 residues. V gave up 0 bases and J gave up 1 base; unmatched junction bases: 6. CDR3 sequence: CASSQDLLDRGNYGYTF. CDR3 sequence (DNA): TGTGCCAGCAGCCAAGATCTGTTGGACAGGGGTAACTATGGCTACACCTTC.

This clone was recorded a few times. The chain joins TRBV5-1 to TRBJ2-7; D remains ambiguous. Germline assignment: CDR1 SGHRS and CDR2 YFSETQ. Between the trimmed V and J ends, which lost 4 bases and 0 bases, there was a span of 11 bases. There are 14 residues in the CDR3. CDR3: CASSPPAVSYEQYF. CDR3 DNA: TGCGCCAGCAGCCCTCCGGCGGTCTCCTACGAGCAGTACTTC.

This chain links TRBV6-1 with TRBJ2-5; tentatively, D is TRBD2 (6 bases). The V end was cut by 5 bases, the J end by 4 bases, with 14 bases between. Per the germline V gene, CDR1 is MNHNS and CDR2 is SASEGT. This CDR3 contains 14 residues. The CDR3 region is CASSTFQGGETQYF. The CDR3 DNA is TGTGCCAGCAGTACCTTCCAGGGAGGAGAGACCCAGTACTTC.

The chain employs TRBV5-6 and TRBJ2-2, with D maybe TRBD1 (6 bases). Per germline, CDR1 SGHDT and CDR2 YYEEEE. There are 14 residues in the CDR3. Trimming pared 4 bases from V and 1 base from J, leaving 8 bases between. The CDR3 DNA is TGTGCCAGCAGCAGGGGACAGAACACCGGGGAGCTGTTTTTT. As protein: CASSRGQNTGELFF. The full variable domain, with the rest looked up from reference TRBV5-6 and TRBJ2-2, is DAGVTQSPTHLIKTRGQQVTLRCSPKSGHDTVSWYQQALGQGPQFIFQYYEEEERQRGNFPDRFSGHQFPNYSSELNVNALLLGDSALYLCASSRGQNTGELFFGEGSRLTVL.

The chain has TRBV4-2 and TRBJ2-1; 14 bases fit TRBD2. The trim removed 1 base at V and 7 bases at J, leaving 12 bases unmatched. This CDR3 has 19 amino acids. CDR1 and CDR2 from the germline V gene are LGHNA and YNFKEQ. The CDR3 nucleotides are TGTGCCAGCAGCCAAGCCGGGACTAGCGGGAGTGGCACGAAAAATGAGCAGTTCTTC. Translating gives CASSQAGTSGSGTKNEQFF.